This is a list of T cell receptor beta chains from one sample in a study of blood T cells in healthy people across ages. TCRdb used MiXCR to reprocess the 5' RACE reads, holding one entry per CDR3 protein. The table includes 380,000 or so distinct CDR3 sequences, 45% to 60% detected once. The source material was blood. These receptors all come from a man aged 60 to 69 in good health. Each CDR3 is given with its conserved first and last residue. The order of the fields is CDR3 DNA, CDR3 protein, V gene, J gene, D gene, clone size. D genes are given only for firm matches. Not every row has a clone size; where given, it reads once, few, many or a size class.

DNA: TGTGCCAGCAGCTCGCGGGGAACCCAGTACTTC; CDR3: CASSSRGTQYF; V: TRBV28; J: TRBJ2-5; D: -; size: few
DNA: TGCAGTGCTAGAGACAGGGGGCTCAGGCAGTACTTC; CDR3: CSARDRGLRQYF; V: TRBV20-1; J: TRBJ2-4; D: TRBD1; size: many
DNA: TGCAGTGCTAGAGATCCCAGCGGCCAAACCTACTACGAGCAGTACTTC; CDR3: CSARDPSGQTYYEQYF; V: TRBV20-1; J: TRBJ2-7; D: -; size: few
DNA: TGTGCCACCAGCAGAGATTTGGGAGGGGAGACCCAGTACTTC; CDR3: CATSRDLGGETQYF; V: TRBV15; J: TRBJ2-5; D: TRBD2; size: few
DNA: TGCGCCAGCAGCCAAGGGACAGGGTCGACCTCTGGAAACACCATATATTTT; CDR3: CASSQGTGSTSGNTIYF; V: TRBV4-3; J: TRBJ1-3; D: TRBD1; size: -
DNA: TGCGCCAGCAGCTTGGACAGGGGGCGACTCCAAGAGACCCAGTACTTC; CDR3: CASSLDRGRLQETQYF; V: TRBV5-1; J: TRBJ2-5; D: TRBD1; size: -
DNA: TGTGCCAGCAGCCCCACGGGGGTCCCCTTTGGCCACACCTTC; CDR3: CASSPTGVPFGHTF; V: TRBV14; J: TRBJ1-2; D: -; size: -
DNA: TGTGCCAGCAACAAGGGGGGGCCGATAGATACGCAGTATTTT; CDR3: CASNKGGPIDTQYF; V: TRBV12-3/TRBV12-4; J: TRBJ2-3; D: -; size: many
DNA: TGTGCCAGCACCGACCCCTGGGGGAGCAATGAAAAACTGTTTTTT; CDR3: CASTDPWGSNEKLFF; V: TRBV2; J: TRBJ1-4; D: -; size: many
DNA: TGTGCCAGCAGTTTACAGGGTGGAGAGACCCAGTACTTC; CDR3: CASSLQGGETQYF; V: TRBV28; J: TRBJ2-5; D: -; size: -
DNA: TGCAGCGTTGGCGACATTGGAAGGGACGGTTCCTACAATGAGCAGTTCTTC; CDR3: CSVGDIGRDGSYNEQFF; V: TRBV29-1; J: TRBJ2-1; D: -; size: few
DNA: TGTGCCAGCAGCCGGCCTGGGAGACGTTCGTCAGATACGCAGTATTTT; CDR3: CASSRPGRRSSDTQYF; V: TRBV3-1; J: TRBJ2-3; D: -; size: few